Detailed here is one TCR beta chain. Its target is not known. The entry originates in a study of T cell responses to AZD1222 COVID-19 vaccine. This CDR3 contains 13 residues. Trimming took off 5 bases at V and 4 bases at J, with 6 bases between the two ends. Per germline, CDR1 SGHDN and CDR2 FVKESK. Here immunoSEQ multiplex PCR was the method, and the copy in TCRdb shows in-frame clones only, minus some. Altogether about 100,000 clones are present, roughly nine tenths being singletons, with the ten largest covering roughly 1.1%. Findings and limits, study-wide: Breadth and depth of Spike-specific TCRs rose after two AZD1222 doses. Epitopes outside B.1.351 and B.1.1.7 mutated regions reportedly drew nearly half of spike TCRs. White British people made up most donors, females outnumbered males, and clonal diversity was possibly underestimated.

Sequencing used peripheral blood, obtained on day 0 of AZD1222 vaccination. The clonotype comes from an adult in good health. This sequence joins TRBV14 and TRBJ2-6; D uncertain. This CDR3 is CASSVTGANVLTF. The CDR3 DNA is TGTGCCAGCAGCGTGACAGGGGCCAACGTCCTGACTTTC.